Reported below is one T cell receptor (beta chain). Documented time point: after neoadjuvant nivolumab, at surgical resection. The sample belongs to a study of neoadjuvant anti-PD-1 for oral cavity cancer. Some clones are missing from TCRdb's copy, which holds only in-frame ones; the method was immunoSEQ multiplex PCR. The data hold roughly 15,000 clones, with around 70% observed a single time. The J segment lost 6 bases and the V segment lost 7 bases, leaving 8 bases of the junction unmatched. Germline CDR1 is GTSNPN and CDR2 is SVGIG (reference sequence). The CDR3 contains 13 residues. This chain connects TRBV30 to TRBJ2-2; 7 nucleotides match TRBD1. The clonotype comes from a person aged 40 to 85 with oral cavity squamous cell carcinoma. The specimen comprised PBMCs, sampled after nivolumab (anti-PD-1) treatment. CDR3 region: CAFRGQGAGELFF. The CDR3 DNA follows: TGTGCCTTCCGAGGGCAGGGGGCCGGGGAGCTGTTTTTT.